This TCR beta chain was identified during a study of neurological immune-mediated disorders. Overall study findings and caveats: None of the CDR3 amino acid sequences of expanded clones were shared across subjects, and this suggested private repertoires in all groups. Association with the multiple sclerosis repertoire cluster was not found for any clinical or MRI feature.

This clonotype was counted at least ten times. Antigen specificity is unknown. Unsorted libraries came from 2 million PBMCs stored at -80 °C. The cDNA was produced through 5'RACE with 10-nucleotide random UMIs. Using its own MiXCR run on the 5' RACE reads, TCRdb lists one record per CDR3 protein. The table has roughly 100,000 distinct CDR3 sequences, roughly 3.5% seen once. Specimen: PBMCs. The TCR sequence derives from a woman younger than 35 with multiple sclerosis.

CDR3 bases: TGTGCCAGCTCGCAGGCTGGCGGGGGTCGGACTGAAGCTTTCTTT. It yields the protein CASSQAGGGRTEAFF. This chain links TRBV18 with TRBJ1-1; D possibly corresponds to TRBD1 (5 bases). The V end lost 6 bases, the J end lost 5 bases, and 19 bases lay between the germline ends. This CDR3 is built from 15 residues. Germline assignment: CDR1 KGHSH and CDR2 LQKENI.